What follows are 7 T cell receptor beta chains derived from one specimen sequenced in a study of response to subunit inactivated influenza vaccine. From the RT-PCR reads, TCRdb called clonotypes with MiXCR, one entry per CDR3 protein. The table has a few hundred thousand distinct CDR3 sequences, 14% seen once. Here the sequenced sample was PBMCs from blood, taken roughly 12 days after vaccination. The source of these receptors is a man aged 45-60 years who received an inactivated influenza vaccine.

The gene calls are TRBV7-2 and TRBJ1-4; D is unclear. Germline V lookup: CDR1 SGHTA, CDR2 FQGNSA. This CDR3 region has 13 residues. The ends were cut back, 4 bases at V and 7 bases at J, with 10 bases in the middle. The CDR3 loop reads CASSSPLTEKLFF. The CDR3 bases are TGTGCCAGCAGCTCGCCCTTGACTGAAAAACTGTTTTTT.

The chain has TRBV4-1 and TRBJ2-1; 14 bases align to TRBD2. CDR3 length equals 17 residues. CDR1 is MGHRA, CDR2 YSYEKL, per germline. The V gene end was trimmed by 3 bases and the J gene end by 8 bases; junction bases not matched to a gene: 9. CDR3 protein: CASSHSPGLAGEYEQFF. The CDR3 DNA reads TGCGCCAGCAGCCACTCCCCGGGACTAGCGGGAGAGTATGAGCAGTTCTTC.

The chain couples TRBV15 to TRBJ2-7; a possible D gene is TRBD2 (5 bases). Germline V gives CDR1 LNHNV, CDR2 YYDKDF (reference sequence). The CDR3 contains 12 residues. Trimming pared 0 bases from V and 7 bases from J, leaving 7 bases between. The CDR3: CATSRESGEQYF. As DNA, the CDR3 is TGTGCCACCAGCAGAGAGTCGGGGGAGCAGTACTTC.

The V and J genes are TRBV27 and TRBJ2-1; 8 nucleotides match TRBD1. Losses at the gene ends were 8 bases for V and 9 bases for J; bases not matched to a gene: 18. The CDR3 has 16 residues. Germline V lookup: CDR1 MNHEY, CDR2 SMNVEV (reference sequence). The chain's CDR3 is CASHRRDRSTRGEQFF. CDR3 nucleotides: TGTGCCAGCCATCGCAGGGACAGGAGCACCCGGGGTGAGCAGTTCTTC.

The chain combines TRBV27 with TRBJ2-7; a weak D match, TRBD1 (6 bases). Trimming cost V 5 bases and J 2 bases, with 19 bases left between them. CDR3 length: 16 residues. Germline V gene data show CDR1 as MNHEY and CDR2 as SMNVEV (reference sequence). CDR3 bases: TGTGCCAGCAGTGTCTCTCCCGGGACACGTACCTACGAGCAGTACTTC. It yields the protein CASSVSPGTRTYEQYF.

In its sample, this clonotype was seen many times. V usage is TRBV12-3 or TRBV12-4 and J usage is TRBJ2-7; D is possibly TRBD1 or TRBD2 (5 bases each). Trimming removed 8 bases from V and 2 bases from J, with 16 bases in between. The CDR3 has 14 residues. This CDR3 is CASGGGHVTYEQYF. CDR3 nucleotide sequence: TGTGCCAGCGGGGGTGGACACGTAACCTACGAGCAGTACTTC.

The chain joins TRBV12-3 or TRBV12-4 to TRBJ1-4; D gene unclear. This CDR3 has 13 amino acids. V was pared by 6 bases and J by 5 bases, with 10 bases between. In nucleotides, the CDR3 is TGTGCCAGCAGCCGATGGACCAATGAAAAACTGTTTTTT. Amino acid sequence: CASSRWTNEKLFF.